The clone carrying this TCR beta chain has only a few counts. This specimen belongs to a study of metastatic and nonmetastatic thyroid tumors. Treatment of any kind had been given to no patient before thyroid surgery. TCRdb re-clonotyped the PCR reads via MiXCR. This sample has over 5,500 clones, with 34% found just once. The V gene's germline CDR1 is MNHNS and CDR2 SASEGT. CDR3 length: 15 residues. J gave up 1 base and V 7 bases, and 8 bases lay outside the gene matches. The sequencing input was adjacent normal tissue. The sequence was collected from a female donor with papillary thyroid cancer or a benign thyroid nodule (not recorded which). Some clones in this sample may be carry-over from other donors' samples. This chain connects TRBV6-1 to TRBJ1-1; 8 nucleotides align to TRBD1. This chain's CDR3 is CASIDAGGRNTEAFF. For the CDR3, the DNA is TGTGCCAGCATCGATGCAGGGGGCCGGAACACTGAAGCTTTCTTT.